This entry lists 32 T cell receptor beta chains sequenced from one sample in a study of identical twins (dated by TCRdb to about 2016). Receptors were amplified or captured by 5' RACE. Sequencing relied on an Illumina HiSeq 2000. The public reads were run again by TCRdb, first through fastp at Q25 and then through MiXCR, and only productive beta chains were kept. Under each unique CDR3 protein, matching rows form one entry showing the most common genes and DNA. The sample has 1.5 million to 2 million distinct CDR3 sequences on record, less than 40% of them singletons. The ten largest clones represent about 0.3% of the sample. Material: cord blood. These receptors all stem from a newborn girl in good health.

The sample holds a few counts of this clonotype. The chain combines TRBV25-1 with TRBJ2-1; D ambiguous. Germline CDR1 reads MGHDK; CDR2 reads SYGVNS. The CDR3 has 14 amino acids. The V end lost 1 base, the J end lost 3 bases, and 7 bases lay between the germline ends. CDR3 region: CASSELRSYNEQFF. The CDR3 DNA reads TGTGCCAGCAGTGAATTAAGGAGCTACAATGAGCAGTTCTTC.

In its sample, this clonotype was seen many times. This sequence joins TRBV10-3 and TRBJ2-3; 7 bases align to TRBD2. The germline V gene has CDR1 ENHRY and CDR2 SYGVKD. The CDR3 has 13 amino acids. With V trimmed by 6 bases and J by 3 bases, 3 bases remained unmatched. The CDR3 DNA is TGTGCCATCAGCCCGGGAGGTACAGATACGCAGTATTTT. It translates to CAISPGGTDTQYF.

The chain is built from TRBV6-2 or TRBV6-3 and TRBJ1-1, with a possible D match to TRBD1 (5 bases). CDR3 length: 13 residues. The V end was cut by 4 bases, the J end by 4 bases, with 10 bases between. Per the germline V gene, CDR1 is MNHEY and CDR2 is SVGEGT. This CDR3 reads CASSSAGFTEAFF. The CDR3, as DNA: TGTGCCAGCAGTTCCGCAGGGTTCACTGAAGCTTTCTTT.

This clonotype appeared a few times. The chain has TRBV5-1 and TRBJ2-4; D not certain. This CDR3 is built from 15 residues. Deletions cut 3 bases from V and 3 bases from J, with 13 bases between. CDR1 is SGHRS and CDR2 is YFSETQ in the germline V gene. The CDR3 sequence: CASSWAPSDKNIQYF. The DNA for the CDR3 is TGCGCCAGCAGCTGGGCCCCGAGCGACAAAAACATTCAGTACTTC.

This clonotype was detected only a few times. The chain uses TRBV20-1 and TRBJ2-1; TRBD1 agrees at 7 bases. The germline CDR1 and CDR2 sequences are DFQATT and SNEGSKA (reference sequence). V lost 3 bases and J lost 11; bases outside the gene matches: 10. CDR3 length: 13 residues. The CDR3 is CSARDTTGIKQFF. In DNA, the CDR3 is TGCAGTGCTAGGGATACGACAGGGATCAAGCAGTTCTTC.

The chain recombines TRBV27 with TRBJ2-1; 10 bases map to TRBD2. This CDR3 comprises 16 residues. Germline CDR1 is MNHEY and CDR2 is SMNVEV (reference sequence). The trim removed 2 bases at V and 9 bases at J, leaving 10 bases unmatched. The CDR3 spells CASSLLAGAEQGEQFF. CDR3 coding DNA: TGTGCCAGCAGTTTACTAGCGGGAGCTGAACAAGGTGAGCAGTTCTTC.

The rearrangement links TRBV29-1 to TRBJ2-3, with D possibly matching TRBD2 (6 bases). CDR1 is SQVTM and CDR2 is ANQGSEA in the germline V gene. This CDR3 region has 15 residues. V was pared by 6 bases and J by 1 base, with 17 bases between. CDR3 sequence (DNA): TGCAGCGTAACATGGGACTGGCGGGGCACAGATACGCAGTATTTT. Translated: CSVTWDWRGTDTQYF.

This clonotype was detected a few times. The chain is built from TRBV20-1 and TRBJ1-5; tentative D call: TRBD1 (6 bases). Germline lookup yields CDR1 DFQATT and CDR2 SNEGSKA (reference sequence). V lost 3 bases to trimming and J lost 1 base, with 10 bases between them. CDR3 length: 14 residues. The CDR3 nucleotides read TGCAGTGCTAGTCGGGGGGCGAGCAATCAGCCCCAGCATTTT. Residues: CSASRGASNQPQHF.

V is TRBV12-3 or TRBV12-4 and J is TRBJ1-2; perhaps TRBD1 as D (6 bases). CDR3 length: 12 amino acids. V was shortened by 7 bases and J by 8 bases, with 14 bases between the two germline ends. CDR3 DNA: TGTGCCAGCAAACAAGGGGGATTCGGCTACACCTTC. Encoded protein: CASKQGGFGYTF.

This clonotype was counted a few times. The rearrangement uses TRBV5-4 and TRBJ2-1; no definite D call. Between the trimmed V and J ends, which lost 7 bases and 3 bases, there was a span of 17 bases. Germline lookup yields CDR1 SGHNT and CDR2 YYREEE (reference sequence). This CDR3 has 15 residues. This CDR3 reads CASLSDKANYNEQFF. The CDR3 region has the DNA TGTGCCAGCCTCTCGGATAAGGCGAACTACAATGAGCAGTTCTTC. Supplemented by reference TRBV5-4 and TRBJ2-1, the full variable domain reads ETGVTQSPTHLIKTRGQQVTLRCSSQSGHNTVSWYQQALGQGPQFIFQYYREEENGRGNFPPRFSGLQFPNYSSELNVNALELDDSALYLCASLSDKANYNEQFFGPGTRLTVL.

V is TRBV20-1 and J is TRBJ2-3, with 7 bases identical to TRBD1. There are 14 residues in the CDR3. Germline lookup yields CDR1 DFQATT and CDR2 SNEGSKA (reference sequence). After removal of 3 bases from V and 3 bases from J, the junction contained 6 bases not matched to a gene. CDR3 sequence: CSARPYRGTDTQYF. For the CDR3, the DNA is TGCAGTGCTAGGCCGTACAGGGGAACAGATACGCAGTATTTT.

This clonotype was observed a few times. The chain joins TRBV7-2 to TRBJ2-4; D gene uncertain. The CDR3 is made up of 14 amino acids. Germline assignment: CDR1 SGHTA and CDR2 FQGNSA. Trimming cost V 2 bases and J 12 bases, with 17 bases left between them. CDR3 bases: TGTGCCAGCAGCTTATATAAGGGCCCCTACGATCAGTACTTC. Translating it yields CASSLYKGPYDQYF.

The chain carries TRBV4-1 and TRBJ2-5; D ambiguous. This CDR3 is 13 amino acids long. Per the germline V gene, CDR1 is MGHRA and CDR2 is YSYEKL. Trimming took 2 bases from V and 5 from J, leaving 9 bases between them. CDR3 DNA sequence: TGCGCCAGCAGCCAACTAGTCTTGGAGACCCAGTACTTC. Translating gives CASSQLVLETQYF.

The rearrangement uses TRBV4-1 and TRBJ2-1; D is unclear. This CDR3 has 15 amino acids. CDR1 and CDR2 from the germline V gene are MGHRA and YSYEKL. Deletions cut 2 bases from V and 0 bases from J, with 8 bases between. The CDR3 sequence is CASSQISSSYNEQFF. In DNA form, the CDR3 reads TGCGCCAGCAGCCAAATCTCTAGCTCCTACAATGAGCAGTTCTTC.

The rearrangement uses TRBV20-1 and TRBJ2-1; D possibly corresponds to TRBD2 (5 bases). The better agreement between TRBJ2-7 and the DNA end casts doubt on the J call. CDR1 DFQATT and CDR2 SNEGSKA come from the germline V gene (reference sequence). The CDR3 is 14 amino acids. The CDR3 reads CSAETDFLYNEQYF. CDR3 coding DNA: TGCAGTGCGGAGACGGACTTTTTATACAATGAGCAGTACTTC.

This clonotype was seen only a few times. The gene calls are TRBV28 and TRBJ2-5, with 11 bases that match TRBD2. The ends lost 5 bases at V and 2 bases at J; junction bases unmatched: 7. CDR3 length: 16 amino acids. Per the germline V gene, CDR1 is MDHEN and CDR2 is SYDVKM. The CDR3 sequence is CASSPRRLAGQETQYF. DNA of the CDR3: TGTGCCAGCAGTCCGCGGAGACTAGCGGGACAAGAGACCCAGTACTTC.

This clonotype showed up just a few times. V is TRBV7-8 and J is TRBJ2-1; possible D gene TRBD2, 6 bases. The CDR3 extends over 16 amino acids. The germline CDR1 and CDR2 sequences are SGHVS and FQNEAQ. The V gene lost 4 bases and the J gene lost 8 bases, with 21 bases spanning the gap. CDR3 in amino acids: CASSSTREIRVDEQFF. In DNA, the CDR3 is TGTGCCAGCAGCTCGACCCGGGAGATCAGGGTTGATGAGCAGTTCTTC.

This clonotype has only a few counts. This chain links TRBV4-1 with TRBJ2-3; perhaps TRBD2 as D (5 bases). The CDR3 extends over 13 amino acids. The V gene's germline CDR1 is MGHRA and CDR2 YSYEKL. Trimming pared 3 bases from V and 6 bases from J, leaving 10 bases between. CDR3 DNA sequence: TGCGCCAGCAGCCAGAGACTACAGGATACGCAGTATTTT. Residues: CASSQRLQDTQYF.

The chain has TRBV20-1 and TRBJ2-7; 11 bases are shared with TRBD2. The J call may not be correct, given that the DNA end is closer to TRBJ2-5. Germline-derived CDR1 and CDR2 are DFQATT and SNEGSKA (reference sequence). The CDR3 totals 18 residues. CDR3 nucleotide sequence: TGCAGTGCTAGAGTCCCCAGACTAGCGGGACGACTCTTCGAGACCCAGTACTTC. This gives the protein CSARVPRLAGRLFETQYF.

A few counts support this clonotype. The V and J genes are TRBV5-5 and TRBJ2-3, with 14 bases aligning to TRBD2. Trimming at V came to 0 bases and at J to 0 bases, leaving 6 bases not matched to a gene. The CDR3 is made up of 19 amino acids. CDR1 is SGHKS and CDR2 is YYEKEE in the germline V gene (reference sequence). CDR3 sequence reads: CASSLGLAGGPRSTDTQYF. Written as DNA, the CDR3 is TGTGCCAGCAGCTTGGGACTAGCGGGGGGGCCGAGGAGCACAGATACGCAGTATTTT.

This clonotype has a handful of counts. The V call is TRBV4-2, the J call TRBJ2-1, with TRBD2 matching 10 bases. This CDR3 spans 16 amino acids. V shed 4 bases, J shed 3 bases, and the junction held 6 bases outside the gene matches. Germline lookup yields CDR1 LGHNA and CDR2 YNFKEQ. The CDR3 sequence: CASSRLKRGGYNEQFF. CDR3 in DNA: TGTGCCAGCAGCCGGCTAAAGCGGGGGGGCTACAATGAGCAGTTCTTC.

This clonotype was counted many times. V and J are TRBV7-2 and TRBJ2-7; D unclear. The V end was cut by 2 bases, the J end by 7 bases, with 6 bases between. CDR1 is SGHTA, CDR2 FQGNSA, per germline. The CDR3 is 11 amino acids. The CDR3 sequence: CASSLTPEQYF. The CDR3 region has the DNA TGTGCCAGCAGCTTAACCCCTGAGCAGTACTTC.

This clonotype was seen more than once but under ten times. One end of the junction does not line up with germline, which may come from a read error. The chain has TRBV6-6 and TRBJ2-7, with a tentative D call TRBD2 (5 bases). Germline V gene sequence: CDR1 MNHNY, CDR2 SVGAGI (reference sequence). The CDR3 contains 12 residues. This CDR3 is CACSGTSYEQYF. Here the CDR3 DNA reads TGCGCTTGCTCGGGAACTTCCTACGAGCAGTACTTC.

This rearrangement joins TRBV2 to TRBJ1-6, with unresolved D. Looked up from germline, CDR1 is SNHLY and CDR2 is FYNNEI. Trimming left V 7 bases short and J 10 bases short, with 8 bases between. The CDR3 runs to 11 residues. The CDR3 reads CASTPESPLHF. CDR3 in DNA: TGTGCCAGCACACCGGAATCACCCCTCCACTTT.

The chain couples TRBV20-1 to TRBJ2-2, with 8 bases matching TRBD1. The germline CDR1 and CDR2 sequences are DFQATT and SNEGSKA (reference sequence). V lost 0 bases and J lost 7; bases outside the gene matches: 4. This CDR3 has 14 amino acids. DNA for the CDR3: TGCAGTGCTAGAGATCCCAGGGGGCGCGGGGAGCTGTTTTTT. It translates to CSARDPRGRGELFF.

This clonotype was observed a few times. The V and J genes are TRBV2 and TRBJ1-1; no reliable D call. CDR3 length: 12 residues. Trimming cost V 2 bases and J 11 bases, with 12 bases left between them. Germline V gene lookup returns CDR1 SNHLY and CDR2 FYNNEI. The CDR3 sequence: CASSEIPGRAFF. The CDR3 DNA sequence: TGTGCCAGCAGTGAAATCCCAGGTAGGGCTTTCTTT. Full variable domain (rest looked up from reference TRBV2 and TRBJ1-1): EPEVTQTPSHQVTQMGQEVILRCVPISNHLYFYWYRQILGQKVEFLVSFYNNEISEKSEIFDDQFSVERPDGSNFTLKIRSTKLEDSAMYFCASSEIPGRAFFGQGTRLTVV.

The sample holds a few counts of this clonotype. V and J are TRBV12-5 and TRBJ2-5, with D perhaps matching TRBD2 (6 bases). CDR3 length equals 13 residues. V lost 4 bases to trimming and J lost 5 bases, with 11 bases between them. In germline, CDR1 is LGHNT, CDR2 FRNRAP. The CDR3 region is CASGWRGMETQYF. CDR3 DNA: TGTGCTAGTGGTTGGAGGGGCATGGAGACCCAGTACTTC.

This clonotype was observed a handful of times. The V and J genes are TRBV6-1 and TRBJ1-2; D remains unclear. Germline values: CDR1 MNHNS, CDR2 SASEGT. Between the trimmed V and J ends, which lost 2 bases and 6 bases, there was a span of 10 bases. This CDR3 spans 13 amino acids. Here the CDR3 DNA reads TGTGCCAGCAGTGAAAAGGCAAGACATGGCTACACCTTC. As protein: CASSEKARHGYTF.

The chain recombines TRBV25-1 with TRBJ2-7; D possibly corresponds to TRBD1 (6 bases). Looked up from germline, CDR1 is MGHDK and CDR2 is SYGVNS. The CDR3 totals 13 residues. Trimming shortened V by 1 base and J by 3 bases, and 7 bases separated the two germline ends. CDR3 DNA: TGTGCCAGCAGTGAATGGGGGCGCTACGAGCAGTACTTC. As protein: CASSEWGRYEQYF.

This rearrangement joins TRBV6-5 to TRBJ2-3, with 8 bases fitting TRBD2. This CDR3 has 17 residues. The V gene's germline CDR1 is MNHEY and CDR2 SVGAGI. Trimming removed 0 bases from V and 2 bases from J; junction bases left unmatched: 7. This CDR3 is CASSYSGVAGSTDTQYF. In DNA form, the CDR3 reads TGTGCCAGCAGTTACTCGGGGGTAGCGGGGTCCACAGATACGCAGTATTTT.

This chain links TRBV7-2 with TRBJ2-5; a weak D match, TRBD2 (6 bases). Trimming pared 4 bases from V and 4 bases from J, leaving 19 bases between. The CDR3 consists of 16 residues. Germline V CDR1 and CDR2: SGHTA, FQGNSA. CDR3 sequence (DNA): TGTGCCAGCAGCTCGTTGGGGACGGGGGTGGGAGAGACCCAGTACTTC. Its protein product is CASSSLGTGVGETQYF.

The V gene is TRBV11-2, the J gene TRBJ2-7; TRBD2 is a possible D gene (8 bases). Germline V lookup: CDR1 SGHAT, CDR2 FQNNGV. The CDR3 extends over 15 amino acids. V was pared by 3 bases and J by 7 bases, with 19 bases between. The CDR3 bases are TGTGCCAGCAGCTTCCCGGGACTAGGGGGCAGTGAGCAGTACTTC. This codes for CASSFPGLGGSEQYF.